The clone carrying this TCR beta chain showed up many times. What it recognizes is unknown. The data originate from a study of CD8 T cells in ankylosing spondylitis. The study's findings and limits: Prior work had noted some motif variants in reactive arthritis blood and synovial fluid. Matched synovial fluid from ankylosing spondylitis patients was reported to be enriched for disease-linked clones.

TCRdb fed the 5' RACE reads into MiXCR, producing one record per CDR3 protein. The sample carries roughly 200,000 distinct CDR3 sequences, 20% to 30% recorded once. Sequenced sample: blood, either unsorted or a sorted T cell fraction (not recorded which). This TCR derives from a male donor with ankylosing spondylitis or in good health (not recorded which).

CDR3 nucleotide sequence: TGTGCCAGCAGTACACGACAGGGATCCGATGAGCAGTTCTTC. It codes for CASSTRQGSDEQFF. The chain joins TRBV28 to TRBJ2-1; 7 bases are a match to TRBD1. The V gene's germline CDR1 is MDHEN and CDR2 SYDVKM. CDR3 length: 14 residues. The V and J ends lost 5 bases and 8 bases, in that order; junction bases with no gene match: 9.